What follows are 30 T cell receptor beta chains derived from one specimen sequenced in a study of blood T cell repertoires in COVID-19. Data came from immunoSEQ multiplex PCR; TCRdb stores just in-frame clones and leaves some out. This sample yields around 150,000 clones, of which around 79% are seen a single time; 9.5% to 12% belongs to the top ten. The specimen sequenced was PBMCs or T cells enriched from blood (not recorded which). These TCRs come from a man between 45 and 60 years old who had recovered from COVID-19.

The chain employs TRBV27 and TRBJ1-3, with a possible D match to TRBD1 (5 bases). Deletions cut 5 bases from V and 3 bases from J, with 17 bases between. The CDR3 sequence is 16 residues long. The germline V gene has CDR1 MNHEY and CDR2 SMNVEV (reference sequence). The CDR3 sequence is CASSPASPGFGNTIYF. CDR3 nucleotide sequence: TGTGCCAGCAGTCCCGCGTCGCCAGGGTTTGGAAACACCATATATTTT.

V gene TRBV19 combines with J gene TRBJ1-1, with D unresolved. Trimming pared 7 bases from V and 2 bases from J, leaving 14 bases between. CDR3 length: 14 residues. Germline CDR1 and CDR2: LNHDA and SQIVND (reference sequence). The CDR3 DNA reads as TGTGCCAGTACGTCTTTGGAGACCAACACTGAAGCTTTCTTT. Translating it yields CASTSLETNTEAFF. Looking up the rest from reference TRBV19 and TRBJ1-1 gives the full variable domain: DGGITQSPKYLFRKEGQNVTLSCEQNLNHDAMYWYRQDPGQGLRLIYYSQIVNDFQKGDIAEGYSVSREKKESFPLTVTSAQKNPTAFYLCASTSLETNTEAFFGQGTRLTVV.

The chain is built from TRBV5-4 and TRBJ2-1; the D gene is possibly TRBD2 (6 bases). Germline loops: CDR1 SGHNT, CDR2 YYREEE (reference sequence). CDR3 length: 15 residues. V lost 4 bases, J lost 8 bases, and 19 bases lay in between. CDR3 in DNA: TGTGCCAGCAGCGCCCTCGGGGACTTGGGCGATGAGCAGTTCTTC. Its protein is CASSALGDLGDEQFF.

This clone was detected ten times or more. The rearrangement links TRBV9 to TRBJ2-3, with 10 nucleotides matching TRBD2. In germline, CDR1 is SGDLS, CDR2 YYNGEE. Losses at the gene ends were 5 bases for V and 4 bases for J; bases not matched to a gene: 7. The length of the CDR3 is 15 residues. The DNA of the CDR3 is TGTGCCAGCAGAGCTGGACTAGCGGAACCAGATACGCAGTATTTT. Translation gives CASRAGLAEPDTQYF.

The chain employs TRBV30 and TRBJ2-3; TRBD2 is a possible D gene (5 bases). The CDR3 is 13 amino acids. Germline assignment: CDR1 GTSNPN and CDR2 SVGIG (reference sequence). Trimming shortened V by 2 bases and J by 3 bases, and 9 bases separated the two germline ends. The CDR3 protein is CAWSRGSTDTQYF. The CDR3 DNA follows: TGTGCCTGGAGTCGGGGTTCTACAGATACGCAGTATTTT.

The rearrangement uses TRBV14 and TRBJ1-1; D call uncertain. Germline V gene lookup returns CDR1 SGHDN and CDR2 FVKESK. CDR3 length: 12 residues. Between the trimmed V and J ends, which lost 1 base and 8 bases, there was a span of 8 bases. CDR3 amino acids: CASSQAGLEAFF. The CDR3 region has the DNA TGTGCCAGCAGCCAAGCAGGTCTCGAAGCTTTCTTT.

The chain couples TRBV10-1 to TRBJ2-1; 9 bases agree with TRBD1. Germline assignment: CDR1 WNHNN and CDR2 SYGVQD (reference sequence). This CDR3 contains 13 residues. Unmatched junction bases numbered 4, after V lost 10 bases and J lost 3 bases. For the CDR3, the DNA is TGCGCCACGTCGACAGGGGGCTACAATGAGCAGTTCTTC. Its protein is CATSTGGYNEQFF.

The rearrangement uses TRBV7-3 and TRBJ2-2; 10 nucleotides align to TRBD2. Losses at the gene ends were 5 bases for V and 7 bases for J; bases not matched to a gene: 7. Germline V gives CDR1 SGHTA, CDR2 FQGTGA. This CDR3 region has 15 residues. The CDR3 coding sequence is TGTGCCAGCAGCCCGAGCGGGAGGGCCGGCGGGGAGCTGTTTTTT. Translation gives CASSPSGRAGGELFF.

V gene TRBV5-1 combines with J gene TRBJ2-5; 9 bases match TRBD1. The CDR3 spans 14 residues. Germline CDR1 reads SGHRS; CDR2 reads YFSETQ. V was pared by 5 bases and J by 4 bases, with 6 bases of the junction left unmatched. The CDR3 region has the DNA TGCGCCAGCAGGTCGACAGGGGGTGGAGAGACCCAGTACTTC. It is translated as CASRSTGGGETQYF.

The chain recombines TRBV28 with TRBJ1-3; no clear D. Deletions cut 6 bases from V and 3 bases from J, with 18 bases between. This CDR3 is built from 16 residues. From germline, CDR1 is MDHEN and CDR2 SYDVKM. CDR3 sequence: CASSPAGEVNGNTIYF. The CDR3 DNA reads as TGTGCCAGCAGCCCCGCCGGGGAGGTCAATGGAAACACCATATATTTT.

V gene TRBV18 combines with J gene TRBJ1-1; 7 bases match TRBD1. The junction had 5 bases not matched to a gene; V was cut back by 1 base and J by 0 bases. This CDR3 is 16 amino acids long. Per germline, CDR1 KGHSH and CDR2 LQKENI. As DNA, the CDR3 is TGTGCCAGCTCACCACAGAGGACAGGTATGAACACTGAAGCTTTCTTT. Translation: CASSPQRTGMNTEAFF. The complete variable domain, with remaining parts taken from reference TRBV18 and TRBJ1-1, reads NAGVMQNPRHLVRRRGQEARLRCSPMKGHSHVYWYRQLPEEGLKFMVYLQKENIIDESGMPKERFSAEFPKEGPSILRIQQVVRGDSAAYFCASSPQRTGMNTEAFFGQGTRLTVV.

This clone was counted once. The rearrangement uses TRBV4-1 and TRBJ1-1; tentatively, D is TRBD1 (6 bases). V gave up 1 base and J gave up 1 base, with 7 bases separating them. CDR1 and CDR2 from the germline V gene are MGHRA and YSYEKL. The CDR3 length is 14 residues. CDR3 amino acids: CASSQGDTNTEAFF. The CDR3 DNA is TGCGCCAGCAGCCAAGGGGACACGAACACTGAAGCTTTCTTT.

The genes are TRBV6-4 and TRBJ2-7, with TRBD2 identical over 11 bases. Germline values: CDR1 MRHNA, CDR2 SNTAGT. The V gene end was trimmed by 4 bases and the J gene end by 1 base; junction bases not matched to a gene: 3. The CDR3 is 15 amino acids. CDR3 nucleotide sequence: TGTGCCAGCAGTGTACTAGCGGGAGAATCCTACGAGCAGTACTTC. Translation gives CASSVLAGESYEQYF.

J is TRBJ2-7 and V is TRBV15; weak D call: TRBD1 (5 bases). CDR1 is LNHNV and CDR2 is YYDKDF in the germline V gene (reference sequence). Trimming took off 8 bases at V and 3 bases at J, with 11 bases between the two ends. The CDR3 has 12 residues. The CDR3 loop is CATGSDSYEQYF. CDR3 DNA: TGTGCCACCGGATCCGACAGCTACGAGCAGTACTTC.

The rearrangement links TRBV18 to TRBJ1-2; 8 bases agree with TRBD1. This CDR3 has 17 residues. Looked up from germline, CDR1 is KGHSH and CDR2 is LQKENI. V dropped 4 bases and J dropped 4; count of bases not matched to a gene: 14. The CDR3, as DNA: TGTGCCAGCTCACAAGGACAGGGCCAGCGCCCCATCTATGGCTACACCTTC. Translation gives CASSQGQGQRPIYGYTF.

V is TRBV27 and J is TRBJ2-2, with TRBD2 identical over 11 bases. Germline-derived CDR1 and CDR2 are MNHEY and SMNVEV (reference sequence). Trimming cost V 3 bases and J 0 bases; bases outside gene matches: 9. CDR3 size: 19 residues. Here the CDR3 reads CASSLYMLAGGANTGELFF. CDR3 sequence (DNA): TGTGCCAGCAGTTTGTACATGCTAGCGGGGGGCGCGAACACCGGGGAGCTGTTTTTT.

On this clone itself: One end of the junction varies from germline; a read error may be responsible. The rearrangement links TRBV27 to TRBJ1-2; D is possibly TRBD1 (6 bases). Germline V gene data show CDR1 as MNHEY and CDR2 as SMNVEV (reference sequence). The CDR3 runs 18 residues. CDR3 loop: CASTLKRPGDRDKDGYTF. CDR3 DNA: TGTGCCAGCACTTTAAAGAGGCCAGGGGATCGGGATAAGGATGGCTACACCTTC.

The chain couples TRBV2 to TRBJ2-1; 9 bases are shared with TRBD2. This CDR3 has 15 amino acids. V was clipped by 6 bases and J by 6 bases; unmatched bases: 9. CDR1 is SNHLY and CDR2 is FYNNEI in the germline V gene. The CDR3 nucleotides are TGTGCCAGCAGCCGTCCCGGGACTAGCATCAATGAGCAGTTCTTC. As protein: CASSRPGTSINEQFF.

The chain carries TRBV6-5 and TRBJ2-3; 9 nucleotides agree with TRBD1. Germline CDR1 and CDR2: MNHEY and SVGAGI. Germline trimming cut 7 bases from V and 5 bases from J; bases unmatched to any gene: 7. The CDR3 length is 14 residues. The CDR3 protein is CASTGQGQVDTQYF. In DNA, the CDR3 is TGTGCCAGCACTGGACAGGGGCAGGTAGATACGCAGTATTTT.

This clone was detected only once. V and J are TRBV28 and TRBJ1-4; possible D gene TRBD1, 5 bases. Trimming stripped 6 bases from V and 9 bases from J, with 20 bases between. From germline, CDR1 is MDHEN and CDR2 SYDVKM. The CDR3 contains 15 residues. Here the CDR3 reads CASSPDSGGWQKLFF. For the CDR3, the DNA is TGTGCCAGCAGCCCTGACAGTGGGGGGTGGCAAAAACTGTTTTTT.

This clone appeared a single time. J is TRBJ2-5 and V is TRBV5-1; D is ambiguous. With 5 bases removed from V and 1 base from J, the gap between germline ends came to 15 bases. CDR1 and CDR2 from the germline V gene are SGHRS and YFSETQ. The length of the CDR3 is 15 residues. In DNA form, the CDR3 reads TGCGCCAGCAGAATTGGCGGTTTCAGCCAAGAGACCCAGTACTTC. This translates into CASRIGGFSQETQYF.

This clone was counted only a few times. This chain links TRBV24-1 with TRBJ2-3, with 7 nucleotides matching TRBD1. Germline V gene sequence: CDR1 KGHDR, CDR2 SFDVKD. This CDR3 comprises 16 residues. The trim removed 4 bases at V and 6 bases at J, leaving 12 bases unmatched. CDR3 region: CATSDPVATGKDTQYF. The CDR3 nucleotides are TGTGCCACCAGTGACCCAGTTGCGACAGGGAAGGATACGCAGTATTTT.

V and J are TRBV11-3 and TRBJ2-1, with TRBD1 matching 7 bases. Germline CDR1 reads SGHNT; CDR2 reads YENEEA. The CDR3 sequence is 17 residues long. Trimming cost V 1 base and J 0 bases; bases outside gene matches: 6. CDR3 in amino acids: CASSLGDRVISYNEQFF. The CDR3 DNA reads TGTGCCAGCAGCTTAGGGGACAGAGTGATCTCCTACAATGAGCAGTTCTTC.

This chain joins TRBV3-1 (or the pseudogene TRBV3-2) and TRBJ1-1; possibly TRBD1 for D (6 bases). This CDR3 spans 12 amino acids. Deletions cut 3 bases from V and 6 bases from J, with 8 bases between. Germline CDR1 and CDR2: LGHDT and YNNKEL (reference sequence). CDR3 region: CASSHKGAEAFF. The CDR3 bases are TGTGCCAGCAGCCATAAGGGGGCTGAAGCTTTCTTT.

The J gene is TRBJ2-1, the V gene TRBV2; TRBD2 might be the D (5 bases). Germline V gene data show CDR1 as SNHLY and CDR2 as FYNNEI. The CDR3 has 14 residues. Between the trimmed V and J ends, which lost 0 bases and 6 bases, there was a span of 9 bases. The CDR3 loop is CASSEARGSNEQFF. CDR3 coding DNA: TGTGCCAGCAGTGAAGCTCGGGGAAGCAATGAGCAGTTCTTC. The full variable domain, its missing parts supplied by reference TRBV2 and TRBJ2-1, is EPEVTQTPSHQVTQMGQEVILRCVPISNHLYFYWYRQILGQKVEFLVSFYNNEISEKSEIFDDQFSVERPDGSNFTLKIRSTKLEDSAMYFCASSEARGSNEQFFGPGTRLTVL.

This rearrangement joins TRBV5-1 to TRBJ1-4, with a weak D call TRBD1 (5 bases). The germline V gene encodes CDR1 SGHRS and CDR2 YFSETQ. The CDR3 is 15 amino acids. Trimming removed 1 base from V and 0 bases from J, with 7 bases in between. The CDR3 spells CASSLTGATNEKLFF. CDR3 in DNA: TGCGCCAGCAGCTTGACAGGCGCAACTAATGAAAAACTGTTTTTT.

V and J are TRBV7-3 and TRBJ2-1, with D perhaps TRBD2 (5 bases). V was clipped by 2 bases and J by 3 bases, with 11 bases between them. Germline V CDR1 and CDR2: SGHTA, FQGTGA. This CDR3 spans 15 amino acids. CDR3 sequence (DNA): TGTGCCAGCAGCTTAGAGGGAGCCAACTACAATGAGCAGTTCTTC. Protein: CASSLEGANYNEQFF.

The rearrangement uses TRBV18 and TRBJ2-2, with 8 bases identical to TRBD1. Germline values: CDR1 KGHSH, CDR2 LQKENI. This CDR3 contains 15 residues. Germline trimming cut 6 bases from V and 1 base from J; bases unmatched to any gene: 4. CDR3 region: CASSLGTGNTGELFF. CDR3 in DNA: TGTGCCAGCTCTCTTGGGACAGGGAACACCGGGGAGCTGTTTTTT.

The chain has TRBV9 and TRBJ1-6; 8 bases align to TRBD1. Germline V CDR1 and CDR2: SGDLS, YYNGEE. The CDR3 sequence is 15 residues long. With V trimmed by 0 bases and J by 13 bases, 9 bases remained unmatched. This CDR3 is CASSVEGTGPNPLHF. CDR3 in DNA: TGTGCCAGCAGCGTAGAGGGGACAGGCCCCAATCCCCTCCACTTT.

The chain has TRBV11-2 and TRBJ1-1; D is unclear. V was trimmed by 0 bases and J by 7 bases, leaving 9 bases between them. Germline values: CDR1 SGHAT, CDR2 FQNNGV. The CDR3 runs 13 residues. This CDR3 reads CASSLDRGNEAFF. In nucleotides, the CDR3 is TGTGCCAGCAGCTTAGATCGGGGTAATGAAGCTTTCTTT.